Following are 17 T cell receptor beta chains from one sample sequenced in a study of control samples from healthy donors and cancer patients. Method: immunoSEQ multiplex PCR; TCRdb's copy keeps in-frame clones and lacks some. The sample includes 65,000 to 95,000 clones, over 75% seen only once; the top ten take 6.5% to 8.5%. Specimen: blood. All receptors come from a man aged 45-65 years in good health.

V and J are TRBV6-5 and TRBJ1-5; D is perhaps TRBD1 (6 bases). The CDR3 extends over 13 amino acids. Germline V lookup: CDR1 MNHEY, CDR2 SVGAGI. The germline V and J ends were trimmed by 7 bases and 6 bases, with 13 bases remaining between them. CDR3 nucleotide sequence: TGTGCCAGCACCGGGACATTAAGTCAGCCCCAGCATTTT. It is translated as CASTGTLSQPQHF.

The chain links TRBV6-2 or TRBV6-3 to TRBJ1-1; TRBD1 is a possible D gene (6 bases). V was shortened by 5 bases and J by 2 bases, with 24 bases between the two germline ends. This CDR3 region has 18 residues. The germline V gene encodes CDR1 MNHEY and CDR2 SVGEGT. DNA for the CDR3: TGTGCCAGCAGTCTATCAGAGGGATCCGGGACACATAACACTGAAGCTTTCTTT. Translated: CASSLSEGSGTHNTEAFF.

The rearrangement uses TRBV5-1 and TRBJ2-5; 7 bases map to TRBD1. There are 11 residues in the CDR3. The ends lost 3 bases at V and 9 bases at J; junction bases unmatched: 2. Per the germline V gene, CDR1 is SGHRS and CDR2 is YFSETQ. The CDR3 bases are TGCGCCAGCAGCTCCCAGGGGGCCCAGTACTTC. Protein sequence: CASSSQGAQYF.

The chain combines TRBV7-2 with TRBJ1-6, with D unclear. Germline V gives CDR1 SGHTA, CDR2 FQGNSA. V was clipped by 1 base and J by 8 bases, with 6 bases between them. This CDR3 contains 13 residues. In nucleotides, the CDR3 is TGTGCCAGCAGCTTAGTTGAGGATTCACCCCTCCACTTT. This codes for CASSLVEDSPLHF.

In regard to this clone: This same CDR3 is encoded by further DNA sequences in the sample. This rearrangement joins TRBV27 to TRBJ1-1; D unclear. This CDR3 region has 13 residues. Trimming stripped 4 bases from V and 1 base from J, with 7 bases between. Germline CDR1 MNHEY, CDR2 SMNVEV (reference sequence). In DNA form, the CDR3 reads TGTGCCAGCAGTTCTCCTAGGAACACTGAAGCTTTCTTT. Protein: CASSSPRNTEAFF.

The chain couples TRBV14 to TRBJ2-5; D is undetermined. Germline CDR1 SGHDN, CDR2 FVKESK. CDR3 length equals 13 residues. Trimming took off 1 base at V and 7 bases at J, with 10 bases between the two ends. The CDR3 DNA is TGTGCCAGCAGCCAAGGAGGCCTGGGGACCCAGTACTTC. It translates to CASSQGGLGTQYF.

This rearrangement joins TRBV19 to TRBJ1-5, with a possible D match to TRBD1 (6 bases). Germline V CDR1 and CDR2: LNHDA, SQIVND (reference sequence). V lost 5 bases, J lost 5 bases, and 13 bases lay in between. CDR3 length equals 14 residues. The CDR3 sequence is CASSRYREDQPQHF. The CDR3 DNA sequence: TGTGCCAGTAGTCGGTACAGGGAGGATCAGCCCCAGCATTTT.

The rearrangement uses TRBV7-9 and TRBJ2-1; tentatively, D is TRBD1 or TRBD2 (5 bases each). The V gene's germline CDR1 is SEHNR and CDR2 FQNEAQ (reference sequence). V lost 6 bases and J 4 bases, leaving 19 bases between the germline ends. The length of the CDR3 is 16 residues. In DNA, the CDR3 is TGTGCCAGCAGATACAGTTGGGGGACGACTTACAATGAGCAGTTCTTC. Translated, it gives CASRYSWGTTYNEQFF.

CDR3 sequence: CASSVEPSRVPDTQYF. The CDR3 DNA reads as TGTGCCAGCAGCGTAGAACCCTCCCGGGTACCAGATACGCAGTATTTT. The chain carries TRBV9 and TRBJ2-3; no clear D. CDR3 size: 16 residues. V was pared by 0 bases and J by 4 bases, with 15 bases between. CDR1 SGDLS and CDR2 YYNGEE come from the germline V gene.

Within the sample, this clone is medium-sized. This sequence joins TRBV7-2 and TRBJ1-1; 8 nucleotides line up with TRBD1. Trimming removed 7 bases from V and 3 bases from J; junction bases left unmatched: 10. The germline gives CDR1 SGHTA, CDR2 FQGNSA. The CDR3 runs to 15 residues. The CDR3 bases are TGTGCCAGCACCCCGCATCAGGGGGCGGACACTGAAGCTTTCTTT. Its translation is CASTPHQGADTEAFF.

V usage is TRBV29-1 and J usage is TRBJ2-7; D perhaps matches TRBD1 (5 bases). This CDR3 has 11 residues. Germline V gives CDR1 SQVTM, CDR2 ANQGSEA. With 2 bases removed from V and 3 bases from J, the gap between germline ends came to 5 bases. In DNA, the CDR3 is TGCAGCGTTGAACAGGGCTACGAGCAGTACTTC. Its protein product is CSVEQGYEQYF.

The chain is built from TRBV7-2 and TRBJ2-7, with a possible D match to TRBD2 (6 bases). Germline-derived CDR1 and CDR2 are SGHTA and FQGNSA. With 4 bases removed from V and 6 bases from J, the gap between germline ends came to 10 bases. This CDR3 comprises 12 residues. The CDR3 protein is CASSSGLSEQYF. CDR3 DNA sequence: TGTGCCAGCAGCTCCGGACTATCCGAGCAGTACTTC.

This rearrangement joins TRBV30 to TRBJ1-5; TRBD1 is a possible D gene (5 bases). From germline, CDR1 is GTSNPN and CDR2 SVGIG (reference sequence). The CDR3 length is 12 residues. Trimming shortened V by 5 bases and J by 2 bases, and 7 bases separated the two germline ends. DNA of the CDR3: TGTGCCTGGGGGGACGGCAATCAGCCCCAGCATTTT. This encodes CAWGDGNQPQHF. Full variable domain (outside the CDR3, taken from reference TRBV30 and TRBJ1-5): SQTIHQWPATLVQPVGSPLSLECTVEGTSNPNLYWYRQAAGRGLQLLFYSVGIGQISSEVPQNLSASRPQDRQFILSSKKLLLSDSGFYLCAWGDGNQPQHFGDGTRLSIL.

This clone appeared once. The genes are TRBV12-5 and TRBJ2-7; D not certain. CDR1 is LGHNT, CDR2 FRNRAP, per germline. The CDR3 length is 12 residues. The ends were cut back, 1 base at V and 10 bases at J, with 11 bases in the middle. The CDR3 is CASGLDLGVQYF. CDR3 in DNA: TGTGCTAGTGGTTTGGATCTCGGAGTTCAGTACTTC.

The chain recombines TRBV13 with TRBJ2-3; TRBD2 matches 8 bases. The V and J ends lost 4 bases and 1 base, in that order; junction bases with no gene match: 1. CDR3 length: 14 amino acids. CDR1 and CDR2 from the germline V gene are PRHDT and FYEKMQ (reference sequence). CDR3 DNA sequence: TGTGCCAGCAGCTCCGGGGGGGGCACAGATACGCAGTATTTT. Translation: CASSSGGGTDTQYF. The full variable domain, its missing parts supplied by reference TRBV13 and TRBJ2-3, is AAGVIQSPRHLIKEKRETATLKCYPIPRHDTVYWYQQGPGQDPQFLISFYEKMQSDKGSIPDRFSAQQFSDYHSELNMSSLELGDSALYFCASSSGGGTDTQYFGPGTRLTVL.

The table lists this clone with a count of one. The chain carries TRBV30 and TRBJ2-3; D gene unclear. Germline V gene lookup returns CDR1 GTSNPN and CDR2 SVGIG (reference sequence). There are 14 residues in the CDR3. V was trimmed by 3 bases and J by 3 bases, leaving 13 bases between them. The CDR3: CAWRVFSGTDTQYF. DNA of the CDR3: TGTGCCTGGAGGGTCTTTTCCGGGACAGATACGCAGTATTTT.

The rearrangement links TRBV3-1 (or the pseudogene TRBV3-2) to TRBJ2-2, with D unresolved. The germline V and J ends were trimmed by 4 bases and 6 bases, with 9 bases remaining between them. The length of the CDR3 is 13 residues. CDR1 is LGHDT and CDR2 is YNNKEL in the germline V gene (reference sequence). The DNA of the CDR3 is TGTGCCAGCAGCCCGCTTCGGCCCGGGGAGCTGTTTTTT. This translates into CASSPLRPGELFF.